The 2 T cell receptor beta chains in this list originate from one sample, sequenced in a study of identical twins. MiXCR was run by TCRdb on the 5' RACE reads, yielding one entry per CDR3 protein. The table lists 1.5 million or so distinct CDR3 sequences, less than 35% of them singletons, with less than 0.35% in the top ten. Input material: cord blood. The receptors shown here come from a newborn girl in good health.

This rearrangement joins TRBV20-1 to TRBJ1-2; TRBD1 matches at 9 bases. This CDR3 has 15 amino acids. Per the germline V gene, CDR1 is DFQATT and CDR2 is SNEGSKA (reference sequence). Trimming removed 5 bases from V and 7 bases from J; junction bases left unmatched: 14. The CDR3 DNA is TGCAGTGCTGGGGACAGGGATCGGGATATGCGTGGCTACACCTTC. This encodes CSAGDRDRDMRGYTF.

There are many counts of this clonotype. The V gene is TRBV27, the J gene TRBJ2-6; D is uncertain. This CDR3 is 15 amino acids long. Trimming stripped 2 bases from V and 0 bases from J, with 5 bases between. Germline V lookup: CDR1 MNHEY, CDR2 SMNVEV (reference sequence). DNA for the CDR3: TGTGCCAGCAGTTTAGTAGTCTCTGGGGCCAACGTCCTGACTTTC. This codes for CASSLVVSGANVLTF.